This is a list of T cell receptor delta chains from one sample in a study of gamma-delta chains in newborns, infants, children. TCRdb redid clone calling on the reads using CATT. This table has 3,500 to 4,500 delta-chain clones, about 15% appearing once. Sequenced material: blood. The receptors stem from a child who was a newborn, infant or young child, either healthy, febrile or measles-vaccinated (not recorded which). CDR3s include the opening cysteine and the closing phenylalanine or tryptophan. A D gene is named only where the DNA matches it firmly. Clone size is stated in some rows and not others, as once, few, many or a class when expanded.

clone_size	v_call	j_call	d_call	cdr3_aa	cdr3_nt
large	TRDV2	TRDJ3	-	CACDTVAGTQGSWDTRQMFF	TGTGCCTGTGACACCGTGGCTGGAACTCAGGGATCCTGGGACACCCGACAGATGTTTTTC
medium-sized	TRDV2	TRDJ1	-	CACDTTDSDDKLIF	TGTGCCTGTGACACAACCGATAGTGACGATAAACTCATCTTT
medium-sized	TRDV2	TRDJ1	TRDD3	CACDTVGTGGYVSHSDKLIF	TGTGCCTGTGACACCGTTGGTACTGGGGGATACGTTTCGCATTCCGATAAACTCATCTTT
large	TRDV2	TRDJ1	-	CACDGVGRGTDKLIF	TGTGCCTGTGACGGGGTGGGGAGAGGCACCGATAAACTCATCTTT
large	TRDV2	TRDJ3	TRDD3	CACDKLGDTSSWDTRQMFF	TGTGCCTGTGACAAACTGGGGGATACGAGCTCCTGGGACACCCGACAGATGTTTTTC
large	TRDV2	TRDJ1	TRDD3	CACDTLLGTDKLIF	TGTGCCTGTGACACCTTACTGGGGACCGATAAACTCATCTTT
medium-sized	TRDV2	TRDJ3	TRDD3	CACDLTGGYGSSWDTRQMFF	TGTGCCTGTGACCTTACTGGGGGATACGGGAGCTCCTGGGACACCCGACAGATGTTTTTC
few	TRDV2	TRDJ1	TRDD3	CACDTLDRIWGYTDKLIF	TGTGCCTGTGACACCCTTGATCGGATCTGGGGGTACACCGATAAACTCATCTTT
large	TRDV2	TRDJ3	TRDD3	CACDSVLGESSWDTRQMFF	TGTGCCTGTGACTCCGTACTGGGGGAAAGCTCCTGGGACACCCGACAGATGTTTTTC
large	TRDV1	TRDJ1	-	CALGAPVTDKLIF	TGTGCTCTTGGGGCCCCAGTTACCGATAAACTCATCTTT
large	TRDV2	TRDJ2	TRDD3	CACDTVGDTLTAQLFF	TGTGCCTGTGACACCGTGGGGGATACTTTGACAGCACAACTCTTCTTT
-	TRDV2	TRDJ1	-	CACDTLPSPRGTYTDKLIF	TGTGCCTGTGACACCCTGCCTTCCCCCCGGGGGACGTACACCGATAAACTCATCTTT
-	TRDV1	TRDJ1	TRDD3	CALGEEGTKLPWGILYTGKLIF	TGTGCTCTTGGGGAAGAGGGAACCAAATTGCCCTGGGGGATATTGTACACCGGTAAACTCATCTTT
few	TRDV2	TRDJ1	TRDD3	CACDGLGTGVNKLIF	TGTGCCTGTGACGGACTCGGTACTGGGGTTAATAAACTCATCTTT
medium-sized	TRDV1	TRDJ1	TRDD3	CALGDRSQYWGIRYTDKLIF	TGTGCTCTTGGGGACCGGTCTCAGTACTGGGGGATACGGTACACCGATAAACTCATCTTT
-	TRDV2	TRDJ1	TRDD3	CACDTLGGYTDKLIF	TGTGCCTGTGACACTCTTGGGGGATACACCGATAAACTCATCTTT
-	TRDV1	TRDJ1	TRDD3	CALVVPTAYWGIRKDKLIF	TGTGCTCTTGTTGTTCCTACGGCGTACTGGGGGATACGGAAAGATAAACTCATCTTT
few	TRDV2	TRDJ1	TRDD3	CACDSLTVLGDPRTDKLIF	TGTGCCTGTGACTCCCTGACCGTACTGGGGGATCCAAGGACCGATAAACTCATCTTT
few	TRDV2	TRDJ1	TRDD3	CACDNVLGVPTDKLIF	TGTGCCTGCGACAACGTACTGGGGGTGCCCACCGATAAACTCATCTTT
medium-sized	TRDV1	TRDJ1	TRDD3	CALGEQAHLILTFLLGDTRWPDKLIF	TGTGCTCTTGGGGAACAAGCCCACCTAATCCTCACTTTCCTACTGGGGGATACCAGATGGCCCGATAAACTCATCTTT
few	TRDV2	TRDJ1	TRDD3	CACDTVWGTDTYTDKLIF	TGTGCCTGTGACACCGTCTGGGGGACCGACACGTACACCGATAAACTCATCTTT
-	TRDV1	TRDJ1	TRDD3	CALGDPAPSYVLGDRGDTDKLIF	TGTGCTCTTGGGGACCCGGCCCCTTCCTACGTACTGGGGGATAGAGGGGACACCGATAAACTCATCTTT
large	TRDV2	TRDJ1	TRDD3	CACDVLGDFDKLIF	TGTGCCTGTGACGTACTGGGGGACTTCGATAAACTCATCTTT
large	TRDV2	TRDJ1	TRDD3	CACDTVIKTGGSNSPTDKLIF	TGTGCCTGTGACACGGTAATAAAAACTGGGGGATCGAACAGCCCGACCGATAAACTCATCTTT
few	TRDV1	TRDJ1	TRDD3	CALGAGILRYSVLGDTEELIF	TGTGCTCTTGGAGCAGGGATCCTACGATATAGTGTGCTGGGGGATACGGAAGAGCTCATCTTT
medium-sized	TRDV2	TRDJ1	TRDD3	CACDNVLGIEYTDKLIF	TGTGCCTGTGACAACGTACTGGGGATAGAGTACACCGATAAACTCATCTTT
-	TRDV2	TRDJ1	TRDD3	CACDTLITAPSGGYVKLIF	TGTGCCTGTGACACCCTGATTACGGCTCCCAGCGGGGGATACGTTAAACTCATCTTT
medium-sized	TRDV2	TRDJ3	-	CACDSTGSSWDTRQMFF	TGTGCCTGTGACAGTACTGGGAGCTCCTGGGACACCCGACAGATGTTTTTC
medium-sized	TRDV2	TRDJ1	-	CACDTLFGTTAVRGNDTDKLIF	TGTGCCTGTGACACCCTTTTTGGAACGACCGCCGTACGGGGGAACGACACCGATAAACTCATCTTT
few	TRDV2	TRDJ1	-	CACDSVGARAASTDKLIF	TGCGCCTGTGACAGCGTAGGGGCTAGGGCTGCCTCCACCGATAAGCTCATCTTT
-	TRDV2	TRDJ1	-	CACDTVGASNTDKLIF	TGTGCCTGTGACACCGTGGGGGCCAGTAACACCGATAAACTCATCTTT
-	TRDV2	TRDJ1	-	CARDTLGPDTDKLIF	TGTGCCCGTGACACCCTGGGGCCAGACACCGATAAACTCATCTTT
large	TRDV2	TRDJ2	TRDD3	CACDTVRRWGIQRGTAQLFF	TGTGCCTGTGACACCGTAAGACGCTGGGGGATACAGCGGGGGACAGCACAACTCTTCTTT
few	TRDV2	TRDJ2	TRDD3	CACDALLGDSTPSQLFF	TGTGCCTGTGACGCCCTACTGGGGGACTCCACGCCATCACAACTCTTCTTT
-	TRDV2	TRDJ1	TRDD3	CACDTVAAGGYTDKLIF	TGTGCCTGTGACACCGTCGCTGCCGGGGGATACACCGATAAACTCATCTTT
large	TRDV2	TRDJ3	TRDD3	CACDTVGDRSWDTRQMFF	TGTGCCTGTGACACCGTGGGGGACCGCTCCTGGGACACCCGACAGATGTTTTTC
medium-sized	TRDV2	TRDJ3	-	CACDTGGYRSWDTRQMFF	TGTGCCTGTGACACGGGCGGATACAGATCCTGGGACACCCGACAGATGTTTTTC
large	TRDV2	TRDJ2	TRDD3	CACDTVIRTGGPLTAQLFF	TGTGCCTGTGACACCGTCATCCGTACTGGGGGTCCTTTGACAGCACAACTCTTCTTT
medium-sized	TRDV2	TRDJ1	TRDD3	CACDTLRSGGLTPTDKLIF	TGTGCCTGTGACACCCTACGTTCTGGGGGACTAACACCCACCGATAAACTCATCTTT
-	TRDV2	TRDJ1	TRDD3	CACDILKSGGYGADKLIF	TGTGCCTGTGACATCCTAAAATCTGGGGGATACGGCGCCGATAAACTCATCTTT
few	TRDV1	TRDJ2	-	CALGELELGLGALTAQLFF	TGTGCTCTTGGGGAGCTAGAGCTAGGATTGGGAGCTTTGACAGCACAACTCTTCTTT
few	TRDV2	TRDJ1	TRDD3	CACDLLGARYTDKLIF	TGTGCCTGTGACTTACTGGGGGCGCGTTACACCGATAAACTCATCTTT
few	TRDV2	TRDJ1	TRDD3	CACDTVLGDTYGDKLIF	TGTGCCTGTGACACCGTGCTGGGGGATACGTATGGCGATAAACTCATCTTT
few	TRDV2	TRDJ2	-	CACDILWASTFPSQLFF	TGTGCCTGTGACATTCTGTGGGCCTCTACTTTTCCATCACAACTCTTCTTT
large	TRDV2	TRDJ3	TRDD3	CACDTMGDHSSWDTRQMFF	TGTGCCTGTGACACAATGGGGGACCACAGCTCCTGGGACACCCGACAGATGTTTTTC
medium-sized	TRDV1	TRDJ1	TRDD3	CALGEGFPFTGGISALYTDKLIF	TGTGCTCTTGGGGAGGGTTTCCCCTTTACTGGGGGAATCTCGGCGTTGTACACCGATAAACTCATCTTT